This TCR beta chain was profiled in a study of long-term antiretroviral therapy in people with HIV. Across the study: Initial samples were collected about a decade before the 2015 immediate-ART recommendation.

This CDR3 comprises 11 residues. CDR1 is MNHNS, CDR2 SASEGT, per germline. The V end was cut by 6 bases, the J end by 7 bases, with 7 bases between. General study points: Clonotypes expanded prior to ART showed repertoire dominance at all sampled time points. On ART adherence, viral resistance or therapy changes, no data were available.

The assay, immunoSEQ v3.0, was run at survey level. Profiled with immunoSEQ multiplex PCR; TCRdb holds only in-frame clones, not every one. The sample holds approximately 24,000 clones, about 80% seen once. A note on this clone: No antigen is known for it.

This chain uses TRBV6-1 with TRBJ1-5; unclear D gene. The origin of this receptor is a man aged 25 to 40 with HIV. Specimen: unsorted PBMCs, collected 4.4 years after starting antiretroviral therapy. The CDR3 region has the DNA TGTGCCAGCAGGGATACACAGCCCCAGCATTTT. Translating gives CASRDTQPQHF.